This T cell receptor (beta chain) was profiled in a study of post-analysis software for immune sequencing data. Overall study context: Progressive-relapsing, secondary progressive and relapsing-remitting multiple sclerosis were among the disease courses included.

The CDR3 has 14 amino acids. Trimming removed 5 bases from V and 7 bases from J; junction bases left unmatched: 6. Study conclusions and caveats: F measure showed strong co-clustering of same-batch samples. Patients with multiple sclerosis recorded significantly lower normalized Chao1 diversity than controls, the study found. Compared with controls, patients had more of about 5 TRBV segments, including TRBV5-6, TRBV5-1 and TRBV20-1.

Built from TCR beta cDNA, the libraries had unique molecular identifiers in them. When about 0.9 to 10 million T cells were used, they gave about 490,000 cDNA molecules. A single record per CDR3 protein comes from TCRdb applying MiXCR to the PCR reads. In the table there are some 890,000 distinct CDR3 sequences, around 50% of which are singletons. There are a few counts of this clonotype. Its specificity is not known. What was sequenced was blood. The clonotype comes from a girl aged 5-17 years with multiple sclerosis. The chain recombines TRBV12-3 or TRBV12-4 with TRBJ2-1, with 9 bases lining up with TRBD1. CDR3 DNA: TGTGCCAGCAGTCGGACAGGGGCGGGGAATGAGCAGTTCTTC. It codes for CASSRTGAGNEQFF.